The 26 T cell receptor beta chains listed next were all sequenced from one sample in a study of cytomegalovirus exposure and HLA in healthy donors. 60 Vbeta and 13 Jbeta primers were used in PCR. Produced via immunoSEQ multiplex PCR; TCRdb's table is partial and in-frame only. The profile shows about 170,000 clones, more than 70% of them singletons. The sequenced material came from PBMCs. The origin of the receptors is a male donor in good health and CMV-seronegative.

The V call is TRBV6-5, the J call TRBJ2-2, with TRBD1 matching 9 bases. CDR1 is MNHEY and CDR2 is SVGAGI in the germline V gene. The V and J ends lost 2 bases and 4 bases, in that order; junction bases with no gene match: 5. The CDR3 contains 16 residues. DNA of the CDR3: TGTGCCAGCAGTTACGGCGGGACAGGGCGCACCGGGGAGCTGTTTTTT. This translates into CASSYGGTGRTGELFF.

This clone was counted once. CDR3 sequence: CASSLVTGVDTQYF. DNA of the CDR3: TGTGCCAGCAGCTTGGTAACAGGGGTAGATACGCAGTATTTT. The chain carries TRBV5-5 and TRBJ2-3, with 7 nucleotides matching TRBD1. The length of the CDR3 is 14 residues. V trimming: 0 bases; J trimming: 5 bases; junction bases outside the gene matches: 3. Germline V gives CDR1 SGHKS, CDR2 YYEKEE (reference sequence).

Only a few counts were recorded for this clone. The chain is built from TRBV7-9 and TRBJ2-2; no clear D gene. The CDR3 covers 18 residues. Looked up from germline, CDR1 is SEHNR and CDR2 is FQNEAQ (reference sequence). V lost 4 bases, J lost 3 bases, and 21 bases lay in between. CDR3 nucleotide sequence: TGTGCCAGCAGCTCGACGTCGGATCCAACTATGCACACCGGGGAGCTGTTTTTT. Encoded protein: CASSSTSDPTMHTGELFF.

This clone has a handful of counts. The V and J genes are TRBV5-1 and TRBJ2-7; 9 bases match TRBD1. CDR3 size: 15 residues. Germline CDR1 reads SGHRS; CDR2 reads YFSETQ. With V trimmed by 4 bases and J by 4 bases, 9 bases remained unmatched. The chain's CDR3 is CASSPPGTGRYEQYF. Written as DNA, the CDR3 is TGCGCCAGCAGCCCACCCGGGACAGGGCGGTACGAGCAGTACTTC.

The chain is built from TRBV19 and TRBJ2-3; 11 nucleotides match TRBD2. Losses at the gene ends were 7 bases for V and 3 bases for J; bases not matched to a gene: 6. Germline V gene lookup returns CDR1 LNHDA and CDR2 SQIVND (reference sequence). The CDR3 runs 15 residues. The CDR3 DNA follows: TGTGCCAGTACCCAACTAGCGGGGGTGACAGATACGCAGTATTTT. Translating gives CASTQLAGVTDTQYF.

A remark on this clone: Other DNA sequences in this sample translate to the same CDR3. The genes are TRBV5-1 and TRBJ2-5; D call uncertain. The germline CDR1 and CDR2 sequences are SGHRS and YFSETQ. V lost 0 bases, J lost 5 bases, and 2 bases lay in between. The CDR3 is 11 residues long. CDR3 protein: CASSLAETQYF. In DNA, the CDR3 is TGCGCCAGCAGCTTGGCGGAGACCCAGTACTTC.

The J gene is TRBJ2-7, the V gene TRBV19; a possible D gene is TRBD1 (5 bases). From germline, CDR1 is LNHDA and CDR2 SQIVND (reference sequence). The CDR3 runs 15 residues. The V gene lost 2 bases and the J gene lost 5 bases, with 16 bases spanning the gap. CDR3 sequence reads: CASSISAGHQNEQYF. The CDR3 nucleotides are TGTGCCAGTAGTATATCGGCAGGGCACCAGAACGAGCAGTACTTC. The complete variable domain, with remaining parts taken from reference TRBV19 and TRBJ2-7, reads DGGITQSPKYLFRKEGQNVTLSCEQNLNHDAMYWYRQDPGQGLRLIYYSQIVNDFQKGDIAEGYSVSREKKESFPLTVTSAQKNPTAFYLCASSISAGHQNEQYFGPGTRLTVT.

V is TRBV5-4 and J is TRBJ2-1, with 9 bases matching TRBD2. The CDR3 has 18 amino acids. Trimming took 4 bases from V and 2 from J; bases not matched to a gene: 13. Germline V CDR1 and CDR2: SGHNT, YYREEE (reference sequence). CDR3 coding DNA: TGTGCCAGCAGCCCAGCGGGAGGCGGCGGGGGGGCCTACAATGAGCAGTTCTTC. Translation gives CASSPAGGGGGAYNEQFF.

This clone was counted a single time. CDR3 region: CASSIRLAGGWNEQFF. The CDR3 region has the DNA TGTGCCAGTAGTATTAGGCTAGCGGGAGGGTGGAATGAGCAGTTCTTC. V usage is TRBV19 and J usage is TRBJ2-1, with TRBD2 identical over 12 bases. This CDR3 has 16 residues. V gave up 3 bases and J gave up 7 bases; unmatched junction bases: 7. Germline assignment: CDR1 LNHDA and CDR2 SQIVND (reference sequence).

The rearrangement uses TRBV4-3 and TRBJ1-2, with D maybe TRBD1 (5 bases). The CDR3 spans 16 residues. V lost 0 bases and J lost 3, with 14 bases in between. Germline CDR1 reads LGHNA; CDR2 reads YSLEER. The CDR3 coding sequence is TGCGCCAGCAGCCAAGATACCGGGGGAATACACTATGGCTACACCTTC. This codes for CASSQDTGGIHYGYTF.

The chain joins TRBV30 to TRBJ2-7; 8 nucleotides align to TRBD1. The CDR3 has 14 residues. Germline CDR1 and CDR2: GTSNPN and SVGIG (reference sequence). V dropped 3 bases and J dropped 5; count of bases not matched to a gene: 9. The CDR3 reads CAWSGGQVSNEQYF. The CDR3 DNA reads as TGTGCCTGGAGCGGGGGACAGGTGTCTAACGAGCAGTACTTC.

The CDR3 DNA follows: TGCACCAGCAGCCATCCCCGGTGGAGCGGGAGGGACTACTACGAGCAGTACTTC. This codes for CTSSHPRWSGRDYYEQYF. The V gene is TRBV1, the J gene TRBJ2-7; no check of the table's D call, TRBD2, against the DNA was made. TRBV1 counts as a pseudogene. The CDR3 runs 18 residues.

J is TRBJ2-3 and V is TRBV14, with 15 nucleotides matching TRBD2. V shed 1 base and J 1 base; nucleotides not matched to a gene: 3. Looked up from germline, CDR1 is SGHDN and CDR2 is FVKESK. This CDR3 has 18 amino acids. CDR3 sequence reads: CASSQVRTSGRGTDTQYF. The CDR3 region has the DNA TGTGCCAGCAGCCAAGTTCGGACTAGCGGGAGGGGCACAGATACGCAGTATTTT.

V usage is TRBV29-1 and J usage is TRBJ2-7; the D gene is possibly TRBD2 (6 bases). V was clipped by 6 bases and J by 6 bases, with 12 bases between them. CDR3 length equals 11 residues. CDR1 is SQVTM, CDR2 ANQGSEA, per germline. CDR3 sequence reads: CSVLVGGEQYF. CDR3 DNA: TGCAGCGTCCTAGTGGGGGGCGAGCAGTACTTC.

The chain joins TRBV18 to TRBJ2-7; the D gene is possibly TRBD1 (5 bases). V shed 1 base and J shed 0 bases, with 10 bases lying between them. This CDR3 has 15 amino acids. CDR1 is KGHSH, CDR2 LQKENI, per germline. CDR3 protein: CASSPQGLHSYEQYF. CDR3 nucleotides: TGTGCCAGCTCACCACAGGGGCTGCACTCCTACGAGCAGTACTTC.

J is TRBJ2-5 and V is TRBV5-4, with 15 bases identical to TRBD2. CDR3 length: 15 residues. Unmatched junction bases numbered 2, after V lost 3 bases and J lost 5 bases. The germline CDR1 and CDR2 sequences are SGHNT and YYREEE (reference sequence). The CDR3 DNA reads as TGTGCCAGCAGCTGGACTAGCGGGGGGGGCGAGACCCAGTACTTC. Translating it yields CASSWTSGGGETQYF.

The J gene is TRBJ2-5, the V gene TRBV29-1, with D unclear. The CDR3 covers 10 residues. V shed 4 bases and J shed 5 bases, with 5 bases lying between them. The germline V gene encodes CDR1 SQVTM and CDR2 ANQGSEA. CDR3 sequence (DNA): TGCAGCGTTGTCCGGGAGACCCAGTACTTC. The encoded protein is CSVVRETQYF.

The J gene is TRBJ2-5, the V gene TRBV5-1, with TRBD2 identical over 7 bases. CDR1 and CDR2 from the germline V gene are SGHRS and YFSETQ. This CDR3 spans 14 amino acids. Losses at the gene ends were 0 bases for V and 2 bases for J; bases not matched to a gene: 1. The CDR3 DNA follows: TGCGCCAGCAGCTTGGGGGGACTACAAGAGACCCAGTACTTC. Translated: CASSLGGLQETQYF.

J is TRBJ1-1 and V is TRBV2, with TRBD1 as a possible D gene (6 bases). Germline-derived CDR1 and CDR2 are SNHLY and FYNNEI. The CDR3 spans 12 residues. V was clipped by 5 bases and J by 7 bases, with 11 bases between them. The DNA for the CDR3 is TGTGCCAGCAGTAAACAGGGTTATGAAGCTTTCTTT. Amino acids: CASSKQGYEAFF.

The genes are TRBV5-4 and TRBJ2-5; the match to TRBD1 covers 11 bases. Germline assignment: CDR1 SGHNT and CDR2 YYREEE (reference sequence). The CDR3 contains 16 residues. The V segment lost 0 bases and the J segment 0 bases; nucleotides outside the gene matches: 1. The CDR3 loop is CASSLGDRGYQETQYF. The CDR3 coding sequence is TGTGCCAGCAGCTTGGGGGACAGGGGGTACCAAGAGACCCAGTACTTC.

The chain recombines TRBV7-8 with TRBJ2-1, with D possibly being TRBD1 (6 bases). Germline assignment: CDR1 SGHVS and CDR2 FQNEAQ. The CDR3 has 13 residues. Trimming took 5 bases from V and 7 from J, leaving 12 bases between them. In nucleotides, the CDR3 is TGTGCCAGCAGCCTAAGCCAGGGGAATGAGCAGTTCTTC. The encoded protein is CASSLSQGNEQFF.

V is TRBV18 and J is TRBJ2-3; 13 positions agree with TRBD2. J lost 5 bases, V lost 6 bases, and 23 bases had no gene match. The CDR3 is 21 residues long. Germline CDR1 is KGHSH and CDR2 is LQKENI. CDR3 nucleotides: TGTGCCAGCTCGCGACAGTCACCGGGACTAGCGGGGTCCCTGATTGGAGATACGCAGTATTTT. It encodes CASSRQSPGLAGSLIGDTQYF.

The J gene is TRBJ2-2, the V gene TRBV28, with 10 bases fitting TRBD1. In germline, CDR1 is MDHEN, CDR2 SYDVKM. The junction had 9 bases not matched to a gene; V was cut back by 6 bases and J by 8 bases. The CDR3 runs 15 residues. The CDR3 bases are TGTGCCAGCAGAGGGACAGGGGATGATATAGGGGAGCTGTTTTTT. Translated: CASRGTGDDIGELFF.

This clone was seen a few times. The chain is built from TRBV30 and TRBJ1-6, with TRBD1 matching 8 bases. Trimming at V came to 5 bases and at J to 11 bases, leaving 8 bases not matched to a gene. The CDR3 contains 13 residues. Germline-derived CDR1 and CDR2 are GTSNPN and SVGIG (reference sequence). In DNA, the CDR3 is TGTGCCTGGCGGACAGGGTCTGGGGCACCCCTCCACTTT. Translating gives CAWRTGSGAPLHF.

The chain has TRBV19 and TRBJ2-5, with 7 bases that match TRBD1. From germline, CDR1 is LNHDA and CDR2 SQIVND (reference sequence). The CDR3 runs to 17 residues. The trim removed 7 bases at V and 4 bases at J, leaving 18 bases unmatched. The CDR3 here is CASTPSPGGLLGETQYF. The CDR3 coding sequence is TGTGCCAGTACCCCATCACCAGGGGGTCTTCTGGGAGAGACCCAGTACTTC.

V gene TRBV25-1 combines with J gene TRBJ1-3, with no clear D. Germline CDR1 and CDR2: MGHDK and SYGVNS. The CDR3 length is 16 residues. V was shortened by 2 bases and J by 2 bases, with 13 bases between the two germline ends. The CDR3 loop reads CASSERLVPPGNTIYF. CDR3 bases: TGTGCCAGCAGTGAACGACTGGTTCCCCCTGGAAACACCATATATTTT.